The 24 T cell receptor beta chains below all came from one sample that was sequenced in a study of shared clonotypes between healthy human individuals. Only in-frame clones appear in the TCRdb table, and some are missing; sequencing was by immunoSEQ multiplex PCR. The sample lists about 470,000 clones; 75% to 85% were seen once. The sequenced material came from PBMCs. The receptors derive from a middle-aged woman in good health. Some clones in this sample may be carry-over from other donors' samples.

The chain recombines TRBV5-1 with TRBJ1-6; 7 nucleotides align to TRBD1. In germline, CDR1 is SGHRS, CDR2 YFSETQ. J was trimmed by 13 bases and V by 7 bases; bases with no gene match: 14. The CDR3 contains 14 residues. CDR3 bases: TGCGCCAGCGGACGGGACAGCAACCTTTTCCCCCTCCACTTT. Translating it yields CASGRDSNLFPLHF.

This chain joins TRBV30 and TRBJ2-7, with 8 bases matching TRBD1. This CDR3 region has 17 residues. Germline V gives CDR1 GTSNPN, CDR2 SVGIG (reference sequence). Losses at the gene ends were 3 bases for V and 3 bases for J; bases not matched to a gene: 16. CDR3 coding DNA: TGTGCCTGGAGGGCAGGGGGCTTCGGCGGGTTCTTCTACGAGCAGTACTTC. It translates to CAWRAGGFGGFFYEQYF.

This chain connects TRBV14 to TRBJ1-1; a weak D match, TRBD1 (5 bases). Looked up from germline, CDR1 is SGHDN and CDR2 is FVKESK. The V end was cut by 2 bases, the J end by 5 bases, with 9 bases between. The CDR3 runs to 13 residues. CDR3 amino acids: CASSQLGGTEAFF. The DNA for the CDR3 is TGTGCCAGCAGCCAATTGGGGGGGACTGAAGCTTTCTTT.

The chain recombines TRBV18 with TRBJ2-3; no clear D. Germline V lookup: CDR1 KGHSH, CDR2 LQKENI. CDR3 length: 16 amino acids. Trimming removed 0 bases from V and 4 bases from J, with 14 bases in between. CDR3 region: CASSPPSRASADTQYF. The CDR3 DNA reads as TGTGCCAGCTCACCACCGTCCCGGGCCTCCGCAGATACGCAGTATTTT.

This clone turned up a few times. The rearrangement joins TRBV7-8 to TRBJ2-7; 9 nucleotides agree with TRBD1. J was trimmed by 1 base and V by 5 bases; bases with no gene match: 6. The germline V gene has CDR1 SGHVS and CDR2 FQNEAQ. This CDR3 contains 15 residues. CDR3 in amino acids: CASSSRDRDSYEQYF. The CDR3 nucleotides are TGTGCCAGCAGCAGCCGGGACAGGGATTCCTACGAGCAGTACTTC.

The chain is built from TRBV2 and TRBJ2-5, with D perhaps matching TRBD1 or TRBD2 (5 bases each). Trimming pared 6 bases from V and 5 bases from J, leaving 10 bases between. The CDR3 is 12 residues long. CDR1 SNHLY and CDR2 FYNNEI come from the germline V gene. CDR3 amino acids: CASRGRRETQYF. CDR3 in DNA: TGTGCCAGCAGGGGACGGAGGGAGACCCAGTACTTC.

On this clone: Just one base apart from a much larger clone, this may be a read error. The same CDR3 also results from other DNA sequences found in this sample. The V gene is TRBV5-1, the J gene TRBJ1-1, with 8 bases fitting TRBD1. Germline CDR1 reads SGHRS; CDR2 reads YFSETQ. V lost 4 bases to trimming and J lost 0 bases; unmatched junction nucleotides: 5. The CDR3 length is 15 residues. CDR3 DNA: TGCGCCAGCAGCATAAGACAGGGGTTGAACACTGAAGCTTTCTTT. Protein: CASSIRQGLNTEAFF. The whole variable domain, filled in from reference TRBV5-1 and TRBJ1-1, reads KAGVTQTPRYLIKTRGQQVTLSCSPISGHRSVSWYQQTPGQGLQFLFEYFSETQRNKGNFPGRFSGRQFSNSRSEMNVSTLELGDSALYLCASSIRQGLNTEAFFGQGTRLTVV.

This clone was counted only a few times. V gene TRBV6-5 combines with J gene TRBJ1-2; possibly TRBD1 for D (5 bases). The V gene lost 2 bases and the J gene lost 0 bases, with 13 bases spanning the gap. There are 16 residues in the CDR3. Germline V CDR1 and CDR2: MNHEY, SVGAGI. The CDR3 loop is CASSYLLTGTNYGYTF. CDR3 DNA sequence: TGTGCCAGCAGTTACCTCCTTACAGGAACTAACTATGGCTACACCTTC.

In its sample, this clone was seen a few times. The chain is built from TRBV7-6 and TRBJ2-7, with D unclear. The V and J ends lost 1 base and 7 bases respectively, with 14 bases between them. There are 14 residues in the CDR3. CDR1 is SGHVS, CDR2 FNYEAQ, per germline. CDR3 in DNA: TGTGCCAGCAGCTTAGATCCGGGCTGGTCTGAGCAGTACTTC. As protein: CASSLDPGWSEQYF.

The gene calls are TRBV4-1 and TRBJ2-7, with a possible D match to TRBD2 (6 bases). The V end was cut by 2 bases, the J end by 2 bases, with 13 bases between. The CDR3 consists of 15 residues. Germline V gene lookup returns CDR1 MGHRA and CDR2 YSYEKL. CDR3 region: CASSQQAGLAYEQYF. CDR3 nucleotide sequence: TGCGCCAGCAGCCAACAAGCGGGTCTTGCCTACGAGCAGTACTTC.

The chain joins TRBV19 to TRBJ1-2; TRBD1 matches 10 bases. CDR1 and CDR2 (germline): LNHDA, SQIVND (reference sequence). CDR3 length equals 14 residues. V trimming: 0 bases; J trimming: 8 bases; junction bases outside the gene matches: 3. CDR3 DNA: TGTGCCAGTAGTATAGACGGACAGGGGGACGGCTACACCTTC. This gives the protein CASSIDGQGDGYTF.

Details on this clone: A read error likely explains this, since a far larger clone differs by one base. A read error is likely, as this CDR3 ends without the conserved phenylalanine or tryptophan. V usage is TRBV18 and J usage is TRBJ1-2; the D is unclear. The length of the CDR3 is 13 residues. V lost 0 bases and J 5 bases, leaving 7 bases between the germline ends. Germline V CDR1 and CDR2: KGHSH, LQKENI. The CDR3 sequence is CASSPPNQYGYTL. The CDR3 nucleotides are TGTGCCAGCTCACCACCGAACCAATATGGCTACACCCTC.

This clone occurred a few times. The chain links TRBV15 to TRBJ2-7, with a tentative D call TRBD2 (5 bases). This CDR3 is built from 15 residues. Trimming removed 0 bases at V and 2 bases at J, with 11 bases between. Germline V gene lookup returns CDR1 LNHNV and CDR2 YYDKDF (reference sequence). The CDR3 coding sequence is TGTGCCACCAGCAGAGATCGTCCGAGGGCCTACGAGCAGTACTTC. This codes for CATSRDRPRAYEQYF.

This CDR3 reads CASSFGSGLTGELFF. Here the CDR3 DNA reads TGTGCCAGCAGCTTCGGGAGCGGACTCACCGGGGAGCTGTTTTTT. J is TRBJ2-2 and V is TRBV7-2, with TRBD2 as a possible D gene (6 bases). Trimming left V 3 bases short and J 4 bases short, with 12 bases between. The CDR3 loop spans 15 amino acids. Germline CDR1 reads SGHTA; CDR2 reads FQGNSA.

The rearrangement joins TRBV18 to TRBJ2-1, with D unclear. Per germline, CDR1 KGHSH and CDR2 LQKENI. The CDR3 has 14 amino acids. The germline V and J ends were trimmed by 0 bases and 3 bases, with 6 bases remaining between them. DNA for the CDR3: TGTGCCAGCTCACCACCGACAAACTACAATGAGCAGTTCTTC. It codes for CASSPPTNYNEQFF.

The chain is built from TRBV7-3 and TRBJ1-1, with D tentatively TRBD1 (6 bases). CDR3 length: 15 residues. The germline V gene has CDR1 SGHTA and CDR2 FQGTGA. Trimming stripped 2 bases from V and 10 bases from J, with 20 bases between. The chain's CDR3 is CASSLAGPNRDVAFF. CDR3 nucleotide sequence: TGTGCCAGCAGCTTAGCGGGCCCAAACAGGGACGTAGCTTTCTTT. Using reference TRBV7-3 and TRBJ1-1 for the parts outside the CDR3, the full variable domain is GAGVSQTPSNKVTEKGKYVELRCDPISGHTALYWYRQSLGQGPEFLIYFQGTGAADDSGLPNDRFFAVRPEGSVSTLKIQRTERGDSAVYLCASSLAGPNRDVAFFGQGTRLTVV.

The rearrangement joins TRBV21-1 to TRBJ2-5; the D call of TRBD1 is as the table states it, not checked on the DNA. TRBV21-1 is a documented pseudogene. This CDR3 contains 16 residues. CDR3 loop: CASSKARETVQETQYF. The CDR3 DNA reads TGTGCCAGCAGCAAAGCGCGAGAGACAGTACAAGAGACCCAGTACTTC.

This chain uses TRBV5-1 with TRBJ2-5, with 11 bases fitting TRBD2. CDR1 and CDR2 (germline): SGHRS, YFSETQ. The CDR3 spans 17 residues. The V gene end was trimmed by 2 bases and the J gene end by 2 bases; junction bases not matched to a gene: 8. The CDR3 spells CASSLGTSGATQETQYF. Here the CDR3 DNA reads TGCGCCAGCAGCTTAGGGACTAGCGGAGCGACTCAAGAGACCCAGTACTTC. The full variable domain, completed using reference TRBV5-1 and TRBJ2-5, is KAGVTQTPRYLIKTRGQQVTLSCSPISGHRSVSWYQQTPGQGLQFLFEYFSETQRNKGNFPGRFSGRQFSNSRSEMNVSTLELGDSALYLCASSLGTSGATQETQYFGPGTRLLVL.

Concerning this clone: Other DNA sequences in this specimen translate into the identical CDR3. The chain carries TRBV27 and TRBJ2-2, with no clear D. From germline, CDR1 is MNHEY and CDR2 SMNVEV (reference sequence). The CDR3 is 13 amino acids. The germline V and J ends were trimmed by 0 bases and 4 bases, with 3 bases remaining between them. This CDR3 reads CASSLSGTGELFF. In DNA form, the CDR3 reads TGTGCCAGCAGTTTATCCGGCACCGGGGAGCTGTTTTTT.

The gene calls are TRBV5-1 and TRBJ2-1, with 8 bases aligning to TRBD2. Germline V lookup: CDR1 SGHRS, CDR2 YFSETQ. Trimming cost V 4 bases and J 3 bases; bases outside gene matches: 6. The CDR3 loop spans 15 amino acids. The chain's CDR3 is CASSPTSGGYNEQFF. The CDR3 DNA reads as TGCGCCAGCAGCCCAACTAGCGGCGGCTACAATGAGCAGTTCTTC. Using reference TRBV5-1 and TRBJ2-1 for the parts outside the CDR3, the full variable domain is KAGVTQTPRYLIKTRGQQVTLSCSPISGHRSVSWYQQTPGQGLQFLFEYFSETQRNKGNFPGRFSGRQFSNSRSEMNVSTLELGDSALYLCASSPTSGGYNEQFFGPGTRLTVL.

CDR3 coding DNA: TGTGCCAGCAGCCGGCGGGGGGACCGGGGCAATTCACCCCTCCACTTT. This gives the protein CASSRRGDRGNSPLHF. The chain is built from TRBV7-8 and TRBJ1-6; D may be TRBD1 (5 bases). The CDR3 consists of 16 residues. CDR1 SGHVS and CDR2 FQNEAQ come from the germline V gene. Trimming stripped 5 bases from V and 7 bases from J, with 18 bases between.

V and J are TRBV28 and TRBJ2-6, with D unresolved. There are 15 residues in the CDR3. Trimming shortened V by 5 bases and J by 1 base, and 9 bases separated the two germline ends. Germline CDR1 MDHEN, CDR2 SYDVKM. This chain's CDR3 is CASSPALSGANVLTF. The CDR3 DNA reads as TGTGCCAGCAGTCCGGCCCTGTCTGGGGCCAACGTCCTGACTTTC.

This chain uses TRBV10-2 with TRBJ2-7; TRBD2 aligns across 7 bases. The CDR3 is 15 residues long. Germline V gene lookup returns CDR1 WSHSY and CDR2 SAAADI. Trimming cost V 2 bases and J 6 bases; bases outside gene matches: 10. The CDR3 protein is CASSERTAGGGEQYF. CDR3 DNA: TGCGCCAGCAGTGAGAGAACTGCCGGCGGGGGCGAGCAGTACTTC.

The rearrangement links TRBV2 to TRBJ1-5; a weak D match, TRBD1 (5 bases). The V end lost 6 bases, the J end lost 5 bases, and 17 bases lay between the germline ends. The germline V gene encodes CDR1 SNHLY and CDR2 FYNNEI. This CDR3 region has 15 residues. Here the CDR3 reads CASSLEAGVDQPQHF. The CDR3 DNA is TGTGCCAGCAGCCTTGAAGCGGGGGTTGATCAGCCCCAGCATTTT.